Sequencing of this TCR beta chain was carried out in a study of blood T cell repertoires in COVID-19. TCRdb's copy holds only in-frame clones and misses some; the assay was immunoSEQ multiplex PCR. Of 200,000 to 250,000 clones listed, 75% to 85% are singletons. V lost 10 bases and J 2 bases, leaving 24 bases between the germline ends. Germline lookup yields CDR1 LNHDA and CDR2 SQIVND (reference sequence). This CDR3 is built from 17 residues. The chain couples TRBV19 to TRBJ2-1; maybe TRBD2 (6 bases). Material: peripheral blood. The clonotype comes from a woman aged 80 or older with COVID-19, enrolled during active disease. The CDR3 loop is CATSRRGNLPTYNEQFF. CDR3 coding DNA: TGTGCCACCTCGCGGCGGGGCAATCTTCCCACCTACAATGAGCAGTTCTTC.